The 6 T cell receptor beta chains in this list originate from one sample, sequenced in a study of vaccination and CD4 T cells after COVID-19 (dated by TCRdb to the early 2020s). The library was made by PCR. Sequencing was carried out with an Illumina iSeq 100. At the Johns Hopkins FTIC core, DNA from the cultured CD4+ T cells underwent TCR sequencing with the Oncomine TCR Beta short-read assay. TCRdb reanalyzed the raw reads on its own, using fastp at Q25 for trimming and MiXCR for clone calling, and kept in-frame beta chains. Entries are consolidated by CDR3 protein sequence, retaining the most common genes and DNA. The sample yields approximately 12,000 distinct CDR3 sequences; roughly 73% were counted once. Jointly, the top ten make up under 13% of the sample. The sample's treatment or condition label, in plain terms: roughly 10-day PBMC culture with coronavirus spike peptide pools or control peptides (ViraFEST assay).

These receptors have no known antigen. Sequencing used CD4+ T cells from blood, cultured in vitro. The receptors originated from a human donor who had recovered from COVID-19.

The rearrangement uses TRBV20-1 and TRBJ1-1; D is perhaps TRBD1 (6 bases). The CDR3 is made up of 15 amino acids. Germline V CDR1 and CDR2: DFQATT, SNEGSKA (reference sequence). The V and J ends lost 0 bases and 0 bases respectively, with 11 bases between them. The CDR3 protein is CSARDWGLLNTEAFF. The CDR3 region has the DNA TGCAGTGCTAGAGATTGGGGGCTCCTGAACACTGAAGCTTTCTTT.

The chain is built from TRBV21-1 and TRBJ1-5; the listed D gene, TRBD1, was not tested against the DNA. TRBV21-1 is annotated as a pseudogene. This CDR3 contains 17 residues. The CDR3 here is CASSKGRPGQSNQPQHF. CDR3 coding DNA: TGTGCCAGCAGCAAAGGGAGACCGGGACAGAGCAATCAGCCCCAGCATTTT.

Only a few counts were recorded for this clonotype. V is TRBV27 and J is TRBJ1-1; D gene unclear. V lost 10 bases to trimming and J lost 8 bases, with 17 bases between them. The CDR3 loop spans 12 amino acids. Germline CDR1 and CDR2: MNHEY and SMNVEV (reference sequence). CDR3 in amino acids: CATSDPSREAFF. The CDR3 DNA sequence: TGTGCCACTTCAGACCCCTCGCGCGAAGCTTTCTTT.

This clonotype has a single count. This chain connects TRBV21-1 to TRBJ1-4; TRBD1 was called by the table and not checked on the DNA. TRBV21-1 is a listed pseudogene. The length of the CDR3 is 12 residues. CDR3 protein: CASSLPPMKLFF. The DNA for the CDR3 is TGTGCCAGCAGCCTCCCCCCGATGAAACTGTTTTTT.

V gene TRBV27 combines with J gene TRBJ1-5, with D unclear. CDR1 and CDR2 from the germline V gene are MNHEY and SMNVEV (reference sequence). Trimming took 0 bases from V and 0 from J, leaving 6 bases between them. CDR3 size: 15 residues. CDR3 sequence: CASSLSAPSNQPQHF. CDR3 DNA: TGTGCCAGCAGTTTATCGGCGCCTAGCAATCAGCCCCAGCATTTT.

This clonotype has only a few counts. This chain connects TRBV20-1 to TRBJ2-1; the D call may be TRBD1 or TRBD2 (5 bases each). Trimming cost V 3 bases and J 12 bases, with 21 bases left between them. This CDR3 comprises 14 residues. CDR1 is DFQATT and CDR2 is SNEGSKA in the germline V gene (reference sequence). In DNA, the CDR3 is TGCAGTGCTAGTAGGGGAAAGCGGAGAGAGGGGCAGTTCTTC. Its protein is CSASRGKRREGQFF.